Shown below are 4 T cell receptor beta chains from a single sample sequenced in a study of response to subunit inactivated influenza vaccine. MiXCR, applied by TCRdb to the RT-PCR reads, yields one record per CDR3 protein. The sample has hundreds of thousands of distinct CDR3 sequences; 15% to 18% are singletons. The material was PBMCs from blood, obtained 11 to 12 days after vaccination. The receptors here all came from a man aged 45 to 65 who received an inactivated influenza vaccine.

This clonotype came up a few times. The J gene is TRBJ2-1, the V gene TRBV2; D is undetermined. The V end lost 5 bases, the J end lost 4 bases, and 12 bases lay between the germline ends. CDR1 is SNHLY, CDR2 FYNNEI, per germline. The CDR3 runs 14 residues. The CDR3 is CASSTLDGYNEQFF. Written as DNA, the CDR3 is TGTGCCAGCAGTACGTTGGACGGTTACAATGAGCAGTTCTTC.

The rearrangement links TRBV20-1 to TRBJ2-3, with D maybe TRBD2 (7 bases). Trimming cost V 0 bases and J 6 bases, with 16 bases left between them. This CDR3 has 15 amino acids. The germline gives CDR1 DFQATT, CDR2 SNEGSKA (reference sequence). This CDR3 reads CSARDLSGGRDTQYF. The CDR3 DNA is TGCAGTGCTAGAGATCTGTCGGGGGGCCGCGATACGCAGTATTTT.

This clonotype came up many times. The chain combines TRBV10-3 with TRBJ1-6; D might be TRBD1 (5 bases). The V gene's germline CDR1 is ENHRY and CDR2 SYGVKD. V was shortened by 3 bases and J by 5 bases, with 11 bases between the two germline ends. This CDR3 has 15 residues. The CDR3 loop is CAISDGPGHNSPLHF. The CDR3 coding sequence is TGTGCCATCAGTGATGGCCCAGGGCATAATTCACCCCTCCACTTT.

This clonotype showed up just a few times. The gene calls are TRBV20-1 and TRBJ2-4, with D perhaps being TRBD1 or TRBD2 (5 bases each). The CDR3 sequence is 15 residues long. Germline assignment: CDR1 DFQATT and CDR2 SNEGSKA (reference sequence). Trimming removed 5 bases from V and 11 bases from J, with 25 bases in between. In DNA, the CDR3 is TGCAGTGCTGGGGACCGTCGAGAGCCAAAAACATTTCAGTACTTC. Protein sequence: CSAGDRREPKTFQYF.